This T cell receptor beta chain stems from a study of cytomegalovirus exposure and HLA in healthy donors. General study findings and limits: Some V segments could not be told apart, so they were left out, TRBV6-2 and TRBV6-3 among them. The authors later linked a missense DCLRE1C variant to TCR beta V- and J-gene trimming.

Germline lookup yields CDR1 GTSNPN and CDR2 SVGIG (reference sequence). CDR3 length equals 14 residues. V dropped 2 bases and J dropped 5; count of bases not matched to a gene: 5. When sampled, the donors appeared nominally healthy, though they likely had unrecorded immune exposures. Comment on this clone: The antigen is not known.

Primers for the PCR totalled 60 Vbeta and 13 Jbeta. This table comes from immunoSEQ multiplex PCR, and its TCRdb copy is limited to in-frame clones, with some not included. The sample lists 100,000 to 150,000 clones; roughly 77% were seen once. The chain employs TRBV30 and TRBJ1-5; 8 positions agree with TRBD1. The specimen sequenced was PBMCs. The sequence was obtained from a woman aged 40-49 years in good health and CMV-seropositive. CDR3 bases: TGTGCCTGGAGTCGTGGACAGGGAGATCAGCCCCAGCATTTT. As protein: CAWSRGQGDQPQHF.